These 16 T cell receptor beta chains were sequenced from one sample in a study of T cells after yellow fever vaccination. TCRdb re-analysed the 5' RACE reads in MiXCR, keeping a single row per CDR3 protein. The table shows about 340,000 distinct CDR3 sequences, with around 12% occurring only once. This material consisted of CD4+ T cells sorted from PBMCs, taken 15 days after the yellow fever booster vaccination. These TCRs come from a man aged 18 to 30 who received the YFV17D yellow fever vaccine.

This clonotype has just a few counts. V usage is TRBV7-3 and J usage is TRBJ1-2, with 9 nucleotides matching TRBD1. Germline V lookup: CDR1 SGHTA, CDR2 FQGTGA. V dropped 5 bases and J dropped 8; count of bases not matched to a gene: 15. This CDR3 region has 16 residues. The CDR3 region has the DNA TGTGCCAGCAGCCCGGAACAGGGGGCTCTCGTGGGGGGCTACACCTTC. Amino acids: CASSPEQGALVGGYTF.

The chain employs TRBV7-2 and TRBJ2-1; 11 nucleotides align to TRBD1. V was pared by 0 bases and J by 6 bases, with 4 bases of the junction left unmatched. CDR3 length equals 16 residues. CDR1 is SGHTA and CDR2 is FQGNSA in the germline V gene. CDR3 in amino acids: CASSLAPGQGANEQFF. The CDR3 region has the DNA TGTGCCAGCAGCTTAGCGCCTGGACAGGGGGCCAATGAGCAGTTCTTC.

The chain uses TRBV18 and TRBJ1-2; D is undetermined. Germline loops: CDR1 KGHSH, CDR2 LQKENI. CDR3 length equals 14 residues. Trimming shortened V by 1 base and J by 4 bases, and 10 bases separated the two germline ends. CDR3 in DNA: TGTGCCAGCTCACCACGGGAGGGATTCTATGGCTACACCTTC. Its protein is CASSPREGFYGYTF.

This clonotype was counted many times. An end of the junction differs from the germline gene, which may be a read error. The V call is TRBV4-3, the J call TRBJ2-1; 10 nucleotides align to TRBD2. CDR1 and CDR2 from the germline V gene are LGHNA and YSLEER. The CDR3 loop spans 15 amino acids. The CDR3 loop is CASSQAGGLPDEQFF. CDR3 DNA sequence: TGCGCCAGCAGTCAAGCGGGGGGGCTTCCTGATGAGCAGTTCTTC.

V gene TRBV2 combines with J gene TRBJ1-5; 7 nucleotides align to TRBD1. The CDR3 extends over 14 amino acids. V was pared by 2 bases and J by 14 bases, with 12 bases of the junction left unmatched. Germline CDR1 is SNHLY and CDR2 is FYNNEI. CDR3 loop: CASSENGQAGSEHF. The DNA of the CDR3 is TGTGCCAGCAGTGAAAATGGACAGGCAGGGTCGGAGCATTTT.

The gene calls are TRBV5-1 and TRBJ1-1, with D possibly being TRBD1 (5 bases). Germline CDR1 SGHRS, CDR2 YFSETQ. The V gene lost 9 bases and the J gene lost 3 bases, with 15 bases spanning the gap. The CDR3 contains 13 residues. CDR3 loop: CATKISGYTEAFF. CDR3 bases: TGCGCCACCAAAATCTCAGGGTACACTGAAGCTTTCTTT.

This clonotype came up many times. J is TRBJ1-6 and V is TRBV27; no clear D. Deletions cut 3 bases from V and 3 bases from J, with 0 bases between. The CDR3 runs 12 residues. Looked up from germline, CDR1 is MNHEY and CDR2 is SMNVEV (reference sequence). CDR3 nucleotide sequence: TGTGCCAGCAGTTTCTATAATTCACCCCTCCACTTT. Its translation: CASSFYNSPLHF.

V usage is TRBV5-1 and J usage is TRBJ1-4; D gene uncertain. CDR1 and CDR2 from the germline V gene are SGHRS and YFSETQ. Trimming removed 4 bases at V and 0 bases at J, with 10 bases between. The CDR3 is 15 residues long. The CDR3 coding sequence is TGCGCCAGCAGCGCCGGAACTGCAACTAATGAAAAACTGTTTTTT. It yields the protein CASSAGTATNEKLFF.

This clonotype was observed at least ten times. This chain uses TRBV4-2 with TRBJ1-5, with D hard to call. The V end lost 4 bases, the J end lost 2 bases, and 9 bases lay between the germline ends. Germline CDR1 reads LGHNA; CDR2 reads YNFKEQ. This CDR3 comprises 14 residues. This chain's CDR3 is CASSRQDGNQPQHF. DNA of the CDR3: TGTGCCAGCAGCCGCCAGGACGGCAATCAGCCCCAGCATTTT.

This clonotype has more than one count but fewer than ten. The chain recombines TRBV5-6 with TRBJ2-2; no definite D call. The CDR3 spans 14 residues. With 3 bases removed from V and 0 bases from J, the gap between germline ends came to 6 bases. CDR1 and CDR2 (germline): SGHDT, YYEEEE. The CDR3 sequence is CASSWSPNTGELFF. In DNA, the CDR3 is TGTGCCAGCAGCTGGAGTCCGAACACCGGGGAGCTGTTTTTT.

This clonotype has more than one count but fewer than ten. The J gene is TRBJ1-1, the V gene TRBV4-1; D gene uncertain. CDR1 and CDR2 (germline): MGHRA, YSYEKL. V was cut by 4 bases and J by 5 bases, with 17 bases left in between. This CDR3 region has 15 residues. The DNA for the CDR3 is TGCGCCAGCAGCCTATCACAGTCAGTATTGACTGAAGCTTTCTTT. It encodes CASSLSQSVLTEAFF.

The chain recombines TRBV4-1 with TRBJ1-1, with D maybe TRBD1 (6 bases). The CDR3 totals 14 residues. Germline V gene lookup returns CDR1 MGHRA and CDR2 YSYEKL. Trimming took off 4 bases at V and 3 bases at J, with 12 bases between the two ends. The CDR3 is CASSPPDSDTEAFF. The CDR3 nucleotides read TGCGCCAGCAGCCCTCCGGACAGCGACACTGAAGCTTTCTTT.

This clonotype appeared a few times. The chain is built from TRBV7-2 and TRBJ1-2; D not resolved. Deletions cut 1 base from V and 5 bases from J, with 11 bases between. This CDR3 is 14 amino acids long. The germline gives CDR1 SGHTA, CDR2 FQGNSA. For the CDR3, the DNA is TGTGCCAGCAGCTTAGTGGCGGGGAAATATGGCTACACCTTC. Protein: CASSLVAGKYGYTF.

This clonotype was observed many times. The CDR3 DNA reads TGTGCCAGCAGCTTGGAACAGTATAGCACAGATACGCAGTATTTT. Its protein product is CASSLEQYSTDTQYF. The J gene is TRBJ2-3, the V gene TRBV5-6; D unresolved. Trimming took 0 bases from V and 0 from J, leaving 8 bases between them. This CDR3 has 15 amino acids. Germline V CDR1 and CDR2: SGHDT, YYEEEE.

This clonotype has just a few counts. The chain carries TRBV5-5 and TRBJ2-5; 7 positions match TRBD1. Trimming cost V 5 bases and J 6 bases; bases outside gene matches: 7. The length of the CDR3 is 13 residues. Germline CDR1 reads SGHKS; CDR2 reads YYEKEE (reference sequence). CDR3 loop: CASRGTAGKTQYF. As DNA, the CDR3 is TGTGCCAGCAGAGGGACAGCTGGGAAGACCCAGTACTTC.

This clonotype came up a few times. J is TRBJ2-4 and V is TRBV6-1; D gene unclear. From germline, CDR1 is MNHNS and CDR2 SASEGT. Between the trimmed V and J ends, which lost 7 bases and 0 bases, there was a span of 19 bases. CDR3 length: 17 residues. CDR3 residues: CASNLSPLPLAKNIQYF. In DNA form, the CDR3 reads TGTGCCAGCAACCTAAGCCCACTCCCACTAGCCAAAAACATTCAGTACTTC.